This T cell receptor beta chain was sequenced during a study of technical replicates of blood from a handful of donors. V trimming: 0 bases; J trimming: 8 bases; junction bases outside the gene matches: 14. CDR1 and CDR2 from the germline V gene are SGDLS and YYNGEE. This CDR3 contains 18 residues. Profiling relied on immunoSEQ multiplex PCR, and the TCRdb table lists in-frame clones only, not all of them. Found here are about 60,000 clones, approximately 83% of them singletons; the top ten hold about 5.1%. The receptor comes from a human donor in good health. Some clones in this sample may be carry-over from other donors' samples. Sequencing was done on a sample of PBMCs. The rearrangement uses TRBV9 and TRBJ2-1; 10 positions agree with TRBD2. The CDR3 coding sequence is TGTGCCAGCAGCGTAGCTACGGCTAGCGGGAGACAAAGCGATGAGCAGTTCTTC. Its protein is CASSVATASGRQSDEQFF. Looking up the rest from reference TRBV9 and TRBJ2-1 gives the full variable domain: DSGVTQTPKHLITATGQRVTLRCSPRSGDLSVYWYQQSLDQGLQFLIQYYNGEERAKGNILERFSAQQFPDLHSELNLSSLELGDSALYFCASSVATASGRQSDEQFFGPGTRLTVL.